The 5 T cell receptor beta chains reported below all come from one sample, sequenced in a study of identical twins. TCRdb reanalysed the 5' RACE reads using MiXCR and keeps one entry per CDR3 protein. The table lists about 250,000 distinct CDR3 sequences, over 13% of them singletons, with around 8.9% in the top ten. The sample taken for sequencing was memory (CD45RO+) T cells sorted from blood. These receptors all come from a woman aged 18-35 years in good health.

The V gene is TRBV29-1, the J gene TRBJ2-6; unclear D gene. The V end lost 7 bases, the J end lost 3 bases, and 7 bases lay between the germline ends. Looked up from germline, CDR1 is SQVTM and CDR2 is ANQGSEA. The CDR3 is 12 residues long. In nucleotides, the CDR3 is TGCAGCGCTAGGCTTGGGGCCAACGTCCTGACTTTC. Its protein is CSARLGANVLTF.

The chain joins TRBV4-3 to TRBJ2-2, with D possibly TRBD1 on 5 matching bases. Trimming cost V 0 bases and J 6 bases, with 11 bases left between them. CDR1 LGHNA and CDR2 YSLEER come from the germline V gene. The CDR3 sequence is 15 residues long. For the CDR3, the DNA is TGCGCCAGCAGCCAAGAATGGGGCATCCCCGGGGAGCTGTTTTTT. This sequence encodes CASSQEWGIPGELFF.

There are a few counts of this clonotype. For the CDR3, the DNA is TGCAGTGCTAGGGTAAACCCTAACACTGAAGCTTTCTTT. As protein: CSARVNPNTEAFF. V gene TRBV20-1 combines with J gene TRBJ1-1; D call uncertain. V was pared by 3 bases and J by 2 bases, with 10 bases between. The CDR3 runs 13 residues. Germline assignment: CDR1 DFQATT and CDR2 SNEGSKA (reference sequence).

This clonotype was detected ten times or more. The J gene is TRBJ2-6, the V gene TRBV11-3; perhaps D is TRBD1 or TRBD2 (5 bases each). The CDR3 is 15 amino acids. V was shortened by 7 bases and J by 3 bases, with 13 bases between the two germline ends. Germline assignment: CDR1 SGHNT and CDR2 YENEEA. This CDR3 reads CASIDPGRGANVLTF. In DNA form, the CDR3 reads TGTGCCAGCATCGATCCGGGACGTGGGGCCAACGTCCTGACTTTC.

The J gene is TRBJ2-2, the V gene TRBV6-6, with D possibly matching TRBD2 (6 bases). This CDR3 is 12 amino acids long. Germline V gene data show CDR1 as MNHNY and CDR2 as SVGAGI (reference sequence). Trimming left V 5 bases short and J 7 bases short, with 8 bases between. CDR3 sequence (DNA): TGTGCCAGCAGTCCGGGAGTCGGGGAGCTGTTTTTT. It specifies CASSPGVGELFF.